The 28 T cell receptor beta chains below were found in one sample sequenced in a study of blood T cell repertoires in COVID-19. Profiling relied on immunoSEQ multiplex PCR, and the TCRdb table lists in-frame clones only, not all of them. This repertoire shows some 390,000 clones, over 75% found once; its top ten account for roughly 1.6%. The sequenced sample consisted of peripheral blood. The receptors were sampled from a woman aged 35 to 49 with COVID-19, enrolled during active disease.

This rearrangement joins TRBV6-5 to TRBJ1-2; possibly TRBD1 for D (5 bases). The CDR3 extends over 14 amino acids. Per germline, CDR1 MNHEY and CDR2 SVGAGI. Trimming took off 7 bases at V and 0 bases at J, with 12 bases between the two ends. The CDR3, as DNA: TGTGCCAGCAAAGGGGATTCTACTAACTATGGCTACACCTTC. It is translated as CASKGDSTNYGYTF.

The gene calls are TRBV5-1 and TRBJ2-4; a possible D gene is TRBD1 (6 bases). This CDR3 has 13 amino acids. Trimming shortened V by 7 bases and J by 7 bases, and 15 bases separated the two germline ends. CDR1 and CDR2 from the germline V gene are SGHRS and YFSETQ. In nucleotides, the CDR3 is TGCGCCAGCTCCAGGGGAAGGTGGAACATTCAGTACTTC. This gives the protein CASSRGRWNIQYF.

This chain uses TRBV6-2 or TRBV6-3 with TRBJ2-3; possible D gene TRBD2, 5 bases. The CDR3 loop spans 15 amino acids. The ends were cut back, 4 bases at V and 4 bases at J, with 15 bases in the middle. CDR1 and CDR2 from the germline V gene are MNHEY and SVGEGT. The CDR3 region has the DNA TGTGCCAGCAGTTTGATAGCGAGGGAATCAGATACGCAGTATTTT. Amino acid sequence: CASSLIARESDTQYF.

This chain connects TRBV7-9 to TRBJ1-6, with TRBD1 identical over 10 bases. Trimming at V came to 5 bases and at J to 8 bases, leaving 9 bases not matched to a gene. This CDR3 spans 16 amino acids. Germline assignment: CDR1 SEHNR and CDR2 FQNEAQ (reference sequence). The CDR3 nucleotides read TGTGCCAGCAGCCACGACAGGGGGCTCTCTCATTCACCCCTCCACTTT. Its translation: CASSHDRGLSHSPLHF.

The chain has TRBV19 and TRBJ1-5, with D possibly being TRBD1 (6 bases). Germline lookup yields CDR1 LNHDA and CDR2 SQIVND (reference sequence). This CDR3 is 16 amino acids long. The ends were cut back, 3 bases at V and 6 bases at J, with 18 bases in the middle. The CDR3 DNA sequence: TGTGCCAGTAGTATCGGTCTGCGGCAGGGGAGTCAGCCCCAGCATTTT. Translation: CASSIGLRQGSQPQHF.

The chain's CDR3 is CASSSSPYEQYF. As DNA, the CDR3 is TGTGCCAGTAGTTCATCCCCCTACGAGCAGTACTTC. This chain uses TRBV19 with TRBJ2-7; D gene ambiguous. Per germline, CDR1 LNHDA and CDR2 SQIVND (reference sequence). The ends were cut back, 5 bases at V and 2 bases at J, with 7 bases in the middle. The CDR3 extends over 12 amino acids.

The V call is TRBV29-1, the J call TRBJ2-7; the D is unclear. CDR3 size: 13 residues. Germline lookup yields CDR1 SQVTM and CDR2 ANQGSEA. V was cut by 5 bases and J by 3 bases, with 14 bases left in between. The CDR3 reads CSVKLSPIYEQYF. The CDR3 nucleotides read TGCAGCGTTAAACTATCCCCCATCTACGAGCAGTACTTC.

The rearrangement joins TRBV2 to TRBJ1-5; 10 nucleotides align to TRBD1. V lost 5 bases and J lost 6; bases outside the gene matches: 4. Germline CDR1 and CDR2: SNHLY and FYNNEI. The CDR3 consists of 14 residues. In DNA form, the CDR3 reads TGTGCCAGCAGTTCCGGGACAGGGGTTCAGCCCCAGCATTTT. This gives the protein CASSSGTGVQPQHF.

With regard to this clone: This specimen includes other DNA sequences encoding the same CDR3. CDR3 nucleotides: TGCGCCAGCAGCTTGGGGACAGGGAACACTGAAGCTTTCTTT. It is translated as CASSLGTGNTEAFF. The chain joins TRBV5-1 to TRBJ1-1; 7 positions agree with TRBD1. The CDR3 is made up of 14 amino acids. Trimming removed 0 bases from V and 1 base from J; junction bases left unmatched: 0. Germline V gives CDR1 SGHRS, CDR2 YFSETQ.

Here the CDR3 reads CASSSGQDVGPLHF. The CDR3, as DNA: TGTGCCAGCAGCTCGGGACAGGACGTTGGACCCCTCCACTTT. V usage is TRBV6-2 or TRBV6-3 and J usage is TRBJ1-6; 8 nucleotides match TRBD1. Looked up from germline, CDR1 is MNHEY and CDR2 is SVGEGT. This CDR3 spans 14 amino acids. Germline trimming cut 6 bases from V and 12 bases from J; bases unmatched to any gene: 10.

The rearrangement uses TRBV28 and TRBJ1-4, with D possibly being TRBD1 (5 bases). The CDR3 has 16 amino acids. The V end was cut by 7 bases, the J end by 10 bases, with 25 bases between. The germline V gene encodes CDR1 MDHEN and CDR2 SYDVKM. CDR3 region: CASTLGWGGPSGKLFF. CDR3 DNA sequence: TGTGCCAGCACCCTGGGGTGGGGCGGCCCCTCGGGAAAACTGTTTTTT.

V gene TRBV12-3 or TRBV12-4 combines with J gene TRBJ2-7; a weak D match, TRBD1 (5 bases). The CDR3 is 13 amino acids. Trimming left V 5 bases short and J 4 bases short, with 12 bases between. The CDR3 loop is CASSPGHPYEQYF. The CDR3 coding sequence is TGTGCCAGCAGTCCAGGACATCCTTACGAGCAGTACTTC.

V gene TRBV19 combines with J gene TRBJ2-4, with D perhaps TRBD2 (5 bases). The CDR3 covers 11 residues. Germline V gene data show CDR1 as LNHDA and CDR2 as SQIVND (reference sequence). Deletions cut 3 bases from V and 13 bases from J, with 10 bases between. The CDR3 coding sequence is TGTGCCAGTAGTATCGGGGAAAAACAGTACTTC. Amino acids: CASSIGEKQYF.

The rearrangement uses TRBV9 and TRBJ1-1; TRBD1 agrees at 12 bases. After removal of 4 bases from V and 3 bases from J, the junction contained 13 bases not matched to a gene. Germline CDR1 is SGDLS and CDR2 is YYNGEE. This CDR3 is 18 amino acids long. The CDR3 loop reads CASSRSPGTGGRDTEAFF. The CDR3, as DNA: TGTGCCAGCAGCCGTAGTCCCGGGACAGGGGGCAGGGACACTGAAGCTTTCTTT.

The J gene is TRBJ1-4, the V gene TRBV15; a weak D match, TRBD1 (5 bases). CDR1 is LNHNV and CDR2 is YYDKDF in the germline V gene (reference sequence). Trimming removed 5 bases from V and 13 bases from J, with 17 bases in between. The CDR3 length is 13 residues. The CDR3 loop reads CATSLSRGSGLFF. The CDR3 coding sequence is TGTGCCACCAGCTTATCCCGGGGGTCAGGACTGTTTTTT. The full variable domain, in which reference TRBV15 and TRBJ1-4 provide the parts outside the CDR3, is DAMVIQNPRYQVTQFGKPVTLSCSQTLNHNVMYWYQQKSSQAPKLLFHYYDKDFNNEADTPDNFQSRRPNTSFCFLDIRSPGLGDTAMYLCATSLSRGSGLFFGSGTQLSVL.

V is TRBV7-2 and J is TRBJ2-5; 8 nucleotides agree with TRBD1. V lost 1 base to trimming and J lost 2 bases; unmatched junction nucleotides: 3. This CDR3 region has 15 residues. Germline V gene data show CDR1 as SGHTA and CDR2 as FQGNSA. Written as DNA, the CDR3 is TGTGCCAGCAGCTTAGACAGGGGGAGACAAGAGACCCAGTACTTC. Translated, it gives CASSLDRGRQETQYF.

As for this clone: Other nucleotide sequences from this sample produce the same CDR3. The V gene is TRBV18, the J gene TRBJ2-5, with a weak D call TRBD1 (6 bases). This CDR3 has 14 residues. CDR1 and CDR2 (germline): KGHSH, LQKENI. V shed 0 bases and J shed 2 bases, with 7 bases lying between them. CDR3 residues: CASSPPQGQETQYF. In nucleotides, the CDR3 is TGTGCCAGCTCACCACCTCAGGGGCAAGAGACCCAGTACTTC.

The V gene is TRBV7-3, the J gene TRBJ2-1; 9 bases line up with TRBD2. V shed 2 bases and J 0 bases; nucleotides not matched to a gene: 2. The CDR3 covers 16 residues. CDR1 and CDR2 (germline): SGHTA, FQGTGA. The DNA of the CDR3 is TGTGCCAGCAGCTTAGCTAGCGGGATCTCCTACAATGAGCAGTTCTTC. It encodes CASSLASGISYNEQFF.

This chain connects TRBV7-9 to TRBJ1-1, with 7 bases that match TRBD1. Losses at the gene ends were 3 bases for V and 3 bases for J; bases not matched to a gene: 4. Germline CDR1 and CDR2: SEHNR and FQNEAQ (reference sequence). The CDR3 sequence is 14 residues long. The CDR3 region has the DNA TGTGCCAGCAGCTTGGAGGGGGCGGACACTGAAGCTTTCTTT. Amino acids: CASSLEGADTEAFF.

The chain couples TRBV28 to TRBJ1-1; tentative D call: TRBD1 (5 bases). Deletions cut 1 base from V and 4 bases from J, with 10 bases between. CDR3 length: 14 amino acids. Germline V lookup: CDR1 MDHEN, CDR2 SYDVKM. This chain's CDR3 is CASSLYGGITEAFF. The CDR3 DNA reads as TGTGCCAGCAGTTTATATGGGGGGATCACTGAAGCTTTCTTT.

There are a few counts of this clone. J is TRBJ2-5 and V is TRBV2; tentatively, D is TRBD1 (5 bases). Trimming took off 3 bases at V and 5 bases at J, with 10 bases between the two ends. The CDR3 loop spans 13 amino acids. Per germline, CDR1 SNHLY and CDR2 FYNNEI. This chain's CDR3 is CASSDYGAETQYF. The DNA of the CDR3 is TGTGCCAGCAGTGACTATGGGGCGGAGACCCAGTACTTC. Using reference TRBV2 and TRBJ2-5 for the parts outside the CDR3, the full variable domain is EPEVTQTPSHQVTQMGQEVILRCVPISNHLYFYWYRQILGQKVEFLVSFYNNEISEKSEIFDDQFSVERPDGSNFTLKIRSTKLEDSAMYFCASSDYGAETQYFGPGTRLLVL.

The chain recombines TRBV30 with TRBJ1-1, with D perhaps matching TRBD1 (6 bases). CDR1 is GTSNPN and CDR2 is SVGIG in the germline V gene (reference sequence). Between the trimmed V and J ends, which lost 4 bases and 9 bases, there was a span of 15 bases. The CDR3 runs to 12 residues. CDR3 in DNA: TGTGCCTGGACCCCTCGGACAGACAAAGCTTTCTTT. It translates to CAWTPRTDKAFF.

V and J are TRBV5-6 and TRBJ1-5, with a weak D call TRBD1 (6 bases). CDR1 is SGHDT and CDR2 is YYEEEE in the germline V gene. CDR3 length: 16 residues. The germline V and J ends were trimmed by 4 bases and 1 base, with 15 bases remaining between them. The CDR3 DNA reads as TGTGCCAGCAGCGCTTTCCAGGGGCCGAGCAATCAGCCCCAGCATTTT. Encoded protein: CASSAFQGPSNQPQHF.

This sequence joins TRBV9 and TRBJ1-4, with TRBD1 as a possible D gene (5 bases). V was trimmed by 0 bases and J by 8 bases, leaving 11 bases between them. Germline CDR1 reads SGDLS; CDR2 reads YYNGEE. CDR3 length: 14 residues. CDR3 protein: CASSVGTIDEKLFF. The CDR3 nucleotides are TGTGCCAGCAGCGTAGGGACAATAGACGAAAAACTGTTTTTT.

The rearrangement links TRBV4-1 to TRBJ2-5; TRBD2 agrees at 8 bases. The CDR3 spans 17 residues. Trimming at V came to 0 bases and at J to 1 base, leaving 7 bases not matched to a gene. Germline V gene sequence: CDR1 MGHRA, CDR2 YSYEKL. In nucleotides, the CDR3 is TGCGCCAGCAGCCAAGACGGAGCGGGGGCCCTCCAAGAGACCCAGTACTTC. This encodes CASSQDGAGALQETQYF.

The rearrangement joins TRBV3-1 (or the pseudogene TRBV3-2) to TRBJ1-1, with D possibly TRBD1 on 5 matching bases. Per the germline V gene, CDR1 is LGHDT and CDR2 is YNNKEL (reference sequence). V lost 1 base, J lost 10 bases, and 16 bases lay in between. The CDR3 runs to 14 residues. The CDR3 DNA reads TGTGCCAGCAGCCAAGGGGGGGAGCTGGGTGCAGCTTTCTTT. This sequence encodes CASSQGGELGAAFF.

The chain has TRBV4-1 and TRBJ2-1, with 13 positions matching TRBD2. The CDR3 sequence is 14 residues long. V was pared by 4 bases and J by 8 bases, with 2 bases of the junction left unmatched. Germline CDR1 is MGHRA and CDR2 is YSYEKL. CDR3 bases: TGCGCCAGCAGCCCGGGACTAGCGGGATATGAGCAGTTCTTC. Translating it yields CASSPGLAGYEQFF.

The V gene is TRBV28, the J gene TRBJ1-2, with TRBD1 matching over 11 bases. This CDR3 spans 14 amino acids. Per germline, CDR1 MDHEN and CDR2 SYDVKM. V dropped 5 bases and J dropped 8; count of bases not matched to a gene: 7. CDR3 DNA: TGTGCCAGCAGTCTGGGACAGGGGGTTTTCGGCTACACCTTC. Translated: CASSLGQGVFGYTF.